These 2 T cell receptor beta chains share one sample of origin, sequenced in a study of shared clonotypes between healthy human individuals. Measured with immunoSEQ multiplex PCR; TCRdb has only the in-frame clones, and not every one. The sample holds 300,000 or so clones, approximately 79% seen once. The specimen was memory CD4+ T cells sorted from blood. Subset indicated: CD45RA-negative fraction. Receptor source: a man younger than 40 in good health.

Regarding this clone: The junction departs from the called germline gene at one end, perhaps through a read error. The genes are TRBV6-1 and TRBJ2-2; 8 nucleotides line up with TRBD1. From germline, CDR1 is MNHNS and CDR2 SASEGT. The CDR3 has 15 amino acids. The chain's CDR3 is CATSWEQGVSGELFF. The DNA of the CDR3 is TGTGCCACCAGTTGGGAACAGGGGGTATCCGGGGAGCTGTTTTTT.

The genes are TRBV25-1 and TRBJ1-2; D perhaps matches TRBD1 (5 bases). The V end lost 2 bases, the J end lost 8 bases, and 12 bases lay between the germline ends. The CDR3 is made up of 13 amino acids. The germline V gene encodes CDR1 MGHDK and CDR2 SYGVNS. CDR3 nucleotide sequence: TGTGCCAGCAGTGAACCGGGACCCGTGGGCTACACCTTC. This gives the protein CASSEPGPVGYTF.